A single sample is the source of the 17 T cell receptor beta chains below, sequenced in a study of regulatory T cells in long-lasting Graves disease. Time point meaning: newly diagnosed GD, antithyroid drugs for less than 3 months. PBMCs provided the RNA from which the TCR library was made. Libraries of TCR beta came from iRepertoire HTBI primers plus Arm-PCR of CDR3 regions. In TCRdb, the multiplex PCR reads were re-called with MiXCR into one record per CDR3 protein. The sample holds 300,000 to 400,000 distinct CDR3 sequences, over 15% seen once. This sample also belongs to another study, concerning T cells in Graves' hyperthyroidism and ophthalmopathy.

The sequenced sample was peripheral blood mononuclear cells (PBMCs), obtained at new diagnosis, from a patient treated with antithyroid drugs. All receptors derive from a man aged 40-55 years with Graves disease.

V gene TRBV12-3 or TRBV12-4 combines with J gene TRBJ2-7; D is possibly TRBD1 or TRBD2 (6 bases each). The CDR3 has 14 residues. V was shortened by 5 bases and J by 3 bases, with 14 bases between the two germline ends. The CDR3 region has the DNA TGTGCCAGCAGTCCGGGGGACACTGTCTACGAGCAGTACTTC. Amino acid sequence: CASSPGDTVYEQYF.

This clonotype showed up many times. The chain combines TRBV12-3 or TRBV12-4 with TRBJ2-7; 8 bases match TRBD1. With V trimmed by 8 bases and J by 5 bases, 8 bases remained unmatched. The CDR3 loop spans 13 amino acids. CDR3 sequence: CASSTGVHHEQYF. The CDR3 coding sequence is TGTGCCAGCTCGACAGGGGTTCACCACGAGCAGTACTTC.

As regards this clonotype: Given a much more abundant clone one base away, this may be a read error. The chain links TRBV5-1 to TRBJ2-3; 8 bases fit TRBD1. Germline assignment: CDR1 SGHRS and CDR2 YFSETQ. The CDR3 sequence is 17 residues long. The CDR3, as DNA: TGCGCCAGCAGCCCAATTCCGGGACAGGTTAGCACAGATGCGCAGTATTTT. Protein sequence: CASSPIPGQVSTDAQYF.

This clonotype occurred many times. The CDR3 nucleotides read TGCGCCAGCAGCTTGGCCTGGAACACTGAAGCTTTCTTT. Translating gives CASSLAWNTEAFF. V usage is TRBV5-1 and J usage is TRBJ1-1; D gene uncertain. Germline lookup yields CDR1 SGHRS and CDR2 YFSETQ. The CDR3 totals 13 residues. V dropped 0 bases and J dropped 1 base, with 4 bases sitting between them.

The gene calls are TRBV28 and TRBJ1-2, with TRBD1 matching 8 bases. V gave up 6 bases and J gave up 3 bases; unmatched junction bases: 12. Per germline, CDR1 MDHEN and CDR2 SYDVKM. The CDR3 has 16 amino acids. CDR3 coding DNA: TGTGCCAGCAGATACTTCCCGGGACAGGACCACTATGGCTACACCTTC. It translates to CASRYFPGQDHYGYTF.

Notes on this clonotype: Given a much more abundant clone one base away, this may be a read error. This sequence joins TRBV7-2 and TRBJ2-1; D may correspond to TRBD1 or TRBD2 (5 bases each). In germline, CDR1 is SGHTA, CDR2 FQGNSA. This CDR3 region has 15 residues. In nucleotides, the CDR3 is TGTGCCAGCAGCTCTCAGGGAGCCTCCTGCAATGAGCAGTTCTTC. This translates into CASSSQGASCNEQFF. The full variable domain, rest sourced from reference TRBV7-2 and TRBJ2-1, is GAGVSQSPSNKVTEKGKDVELRCDPISGHTALYWYRQSLGQGLEFLIYFQGNSAPDKSGLPSDRFSAERTGGSVSTLTIQRTQQEDSAVYLCASSSQGASCNEQFFGPGTRLTVL.

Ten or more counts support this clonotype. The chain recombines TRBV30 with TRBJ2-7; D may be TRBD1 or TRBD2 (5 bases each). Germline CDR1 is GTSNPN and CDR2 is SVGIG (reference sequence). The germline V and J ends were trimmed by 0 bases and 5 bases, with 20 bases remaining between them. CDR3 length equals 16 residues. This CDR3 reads CAWSVLFRLGVDEQYF. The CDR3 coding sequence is TGTGCCTGGAGTGTCCTTTTCCGGTTGGGGGTGGACGAGCAGTACTTC.

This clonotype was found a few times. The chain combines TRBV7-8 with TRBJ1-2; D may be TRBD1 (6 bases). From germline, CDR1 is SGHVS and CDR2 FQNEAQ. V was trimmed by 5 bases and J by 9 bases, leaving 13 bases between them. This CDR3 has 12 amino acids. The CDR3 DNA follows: TGTGCCAGCAGCCCTCCGGGGGCGAGCTACACCTTC. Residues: CASSPPGASYTF.

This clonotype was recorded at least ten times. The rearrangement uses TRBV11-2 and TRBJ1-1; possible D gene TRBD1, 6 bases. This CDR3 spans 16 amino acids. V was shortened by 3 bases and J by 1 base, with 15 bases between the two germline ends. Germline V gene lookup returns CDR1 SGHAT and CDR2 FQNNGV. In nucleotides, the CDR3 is TGTGCCAGCAGCTTCCCCGGCGGGGGCAGGAACACTGAAGCTTTCTTT. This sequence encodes CASSFPGGGRNTEAFF. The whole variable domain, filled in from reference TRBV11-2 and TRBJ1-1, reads EAGVAQSPRYKIIEKRQSVAFWCNPISGHATLYWYQQILGQGPKLLIQFQNNGVVDDSQLPKDRFSAERLKGVDSTLKIQPAKLEDSAVYLCASSFPGGGRNTEAFFGQGTRLTVV.

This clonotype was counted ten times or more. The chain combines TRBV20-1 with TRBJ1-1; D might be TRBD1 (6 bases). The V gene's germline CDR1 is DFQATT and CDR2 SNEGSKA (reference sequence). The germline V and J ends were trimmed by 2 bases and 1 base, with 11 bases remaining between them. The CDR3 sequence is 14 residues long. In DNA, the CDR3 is TGCAGTGCTAGACTACAGGGACGGAACACTGAAGCTTTCTTT. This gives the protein CSARLQGRNTEAFF.

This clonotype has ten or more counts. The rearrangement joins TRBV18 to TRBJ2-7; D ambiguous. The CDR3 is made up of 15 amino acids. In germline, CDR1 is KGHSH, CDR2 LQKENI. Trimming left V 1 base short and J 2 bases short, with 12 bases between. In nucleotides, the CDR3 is TGTGCCAGCTCACCACGGTATGGCGTGGCCTACGAGCAGTACTTC. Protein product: CASSPRYGVAYEQYF.

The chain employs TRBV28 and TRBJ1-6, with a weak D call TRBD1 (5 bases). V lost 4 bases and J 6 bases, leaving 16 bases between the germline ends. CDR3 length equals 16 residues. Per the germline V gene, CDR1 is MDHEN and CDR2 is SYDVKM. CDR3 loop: CASSSSTALRNSPLHF. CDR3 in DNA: TGTGCCAGCAGTTCCTCGACAGCCCTCCGTAATTCACCCCTCCACTTT.

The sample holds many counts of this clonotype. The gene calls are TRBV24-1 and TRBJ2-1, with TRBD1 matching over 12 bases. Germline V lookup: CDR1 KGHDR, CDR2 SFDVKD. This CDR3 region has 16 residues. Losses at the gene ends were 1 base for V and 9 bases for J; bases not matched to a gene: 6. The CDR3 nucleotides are TGTGCCACCAGTGATTTCGGGGACAGGGGGCTTATTGAGCAGTTCTTC. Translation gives CATSDFGDRGLIEQFF.

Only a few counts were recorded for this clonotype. CDR3 loop: CASSPGLAGDEQYF. The CDR3 coding sequence is TGTGCCAGCTCTCCGGGACTAGCGGGGGACGAGCAGTACTTC. The chain has TRBV18 and TRBJ2-7; 14 nucleotides line up with TRBD2. The V and J ends lost 6 bases and 5 bases, in that order; junction bases with no gene match: 3. Per germline, CDR1 KGHSH and CDR2 LQKENI. The CDR3 spans 14 residues.

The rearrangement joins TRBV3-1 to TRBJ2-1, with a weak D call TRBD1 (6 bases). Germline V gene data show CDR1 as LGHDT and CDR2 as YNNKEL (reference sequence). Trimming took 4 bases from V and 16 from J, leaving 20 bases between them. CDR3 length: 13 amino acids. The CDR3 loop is CASSPIGTWSKFF. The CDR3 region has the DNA TGTGCCAGCAGCCCGATCGGGACATGGAGTAAATTCTTC.

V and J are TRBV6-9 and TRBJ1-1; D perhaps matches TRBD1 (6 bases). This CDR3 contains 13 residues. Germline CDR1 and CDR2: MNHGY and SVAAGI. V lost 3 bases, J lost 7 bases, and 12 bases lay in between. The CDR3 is CASSYLGAGEAFF. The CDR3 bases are TGTGCCAGCAGTTACTTGGGGGCTGGTGAAGCTTTCTTT.

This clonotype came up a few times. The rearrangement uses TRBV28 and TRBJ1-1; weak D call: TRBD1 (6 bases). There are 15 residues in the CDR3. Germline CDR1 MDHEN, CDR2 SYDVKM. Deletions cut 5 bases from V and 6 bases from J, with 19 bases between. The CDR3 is CASSPPRGGGAEAFF. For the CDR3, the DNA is TGTGCCAGCAGTCCCCCCCGGGGCGGGGGCGCTGAAGCTTTCTTT.